The sequence of this T cell receptor beta chain was determined in a study of blood T cell repertoires in COVID-19. The CDR3 runs to 15 residues. CDR1 is SGHTS, CDR2 YDEGEE, per germline. Trimming took 2 bases from V and 2 from J, leaving 8 bases between them. Sequenced by immunoSEQ multiplex PCR; TCRdb stores in-frame clones only, minus some. The table includes about 210,000 clones, approximately 89% detected once. The chain is built from TRBV5-8 and TRBJ2-6; D is ambiguous. The sequence came from a woman in her forties with acute or convalescent COVID-19. Sequencing was carried out using peripheral blood. The CDR3 here is CASSFLVAGANVLTF. Written as DNA, the CDR3 is TGTGCCAGCAGCTTTCTAGTGGCTGGGGCCAACGTCCTGACTTTC.